The rows below give T cell receptor beta chains drawn from one sample of a study of T cell changes during pregnancy in multiple sclerosis. Sequencing was performed with immunoSEQ multiplex PCR; in TCRdb, only in-frame clones are kept and a portion is missing. The sample contains roughly 46,000 clones, 85% to 95% of which appear only once. The sample in question was CD8+ T cells from peripheral blood mononuclear cells, obtained after pregnancy. These receptors were collected from a female donor with multiple sclerosis, enrolled in a pregnancy study. Each CDR3 is given with its conserved first and last residue. Each record gives: D gene, J gene, clone size, V gene, CDR3 protein, CDR3 DNA. D genes are given only for firm matches. Rows give clone size only sometimes, using once, few, many, or a class for an expanded clone.

d_gene: -
j_gene: TRBJ2-1
abundance: -
v_gene: TRBV28
CDR3aa: CASSLDSAEQFF
CDR3nt: TGTGCCAGCAGTTTAGATAGCGCCGAGCAGTTCTTC

d_gene: -
j_gene: TRBJ2-1
abundance: -
v_gene: TRBV11-2
CDR3aa: CASSLDLVMGGGYDNEQFF
CDR3nt: -

d_gene: -
j_gene: TRBJ1-2
abundance: -
v_gene: TRBV2
CDR3aa: CACNRVAYGYTF
CDR3nt: TGTGCCTGCAACAGGGTCGCCTATGGCTACACCTTC

d_gene: TRBD1
j_gene: TRBJ1-4
abundance: -
v_gene: TRBV5-4
CDR3aa: CASSPRDRANEKLFF
CDR3nt: TGTGCCAGCAGCCCCAGGGACAGGGCTAATGAAAAACTGTTTTTT

d_gene: -
j_gene: TRBJ1-2
abundance: -
v_gene: TRBV27
CDR3aa: CASRPRVGDGYTF
CDR3nt: TGTGCCAGCAGGCCCAGGGTAGGGGATGGCTACACCTTC

d_gene: -
j_gene: TRBJ1-1
abundance: -
v_gene: TRBV2
CDR3aa: CASRPTGSPEAFF
CDR3nt: TGTGCCAGCAGGCCAACAGGGTCCCCTGAAGCTTTCTTT

d_gene: -
j_gene: TRBJ2-7
abundance: -
v_gene: TRBV11-3
CDR3aa: CASSSASSGEQYF
CDR3nt: TGTGCCAGCAGCTCGGCCTCCTCGGGAGAGCAGTACTTC

d_gene: TRBD1
j_gene: TRBJ2-7
abundance: -
v_gene: TRBV4-1
CDR3aa: CASSQYLGDRVEQYF
CDR3nt: TGCGCCAGCAGCCAGTACTTAGGGGACAGGGTTGAGCAGTACTTC

d_gene: TRBD1
j_gene: TRBJ1-3
abundance: -
v_gene: TRBV19
CDR3aa: CASTSWGQESSGNTIYF
CDR3nt: TGTGCCAGTACCTCGTGGGGACAGGAGAGCTCTGGAAACACCATATATTTT

d_gene: -
j_gene: TRBJ2-1
abundance: -
v_gene: TRBV10-1
CDR3aa: CASGSSGERGEQFF
CDR3nt: TGCGCCAGCGGCAGCTCGGGAGAGAGGGGTGAGCAGTTCTTC

d_gene: TRBD2
j_gene: TRBJ2-5
abundance: -
v_gene: TRBV13
CDR3aa: CASSLSGLAQETQYF
CDR3nt: TGTGCCAGCAGCTTATCGGGACTAGCGCAAGAGACCCAGTACTTC

d_gene: -
j_gene: TRBJ1-1
abundance: once
v_gene: TRBV27
CDR3aa: CASAAGRDLEAFF
CDR3nt: TGTGCCAGCGCCGCAGGGAGGGACCTTGAAGCTTTCTTT

d_gene: TRBD2
j_gene: TRBJ2-1
abundance: -
v_gene: TRBV29-1
CDR3aa: CSVPLLADNEQFF
CDR3nt: TGCAGCGTTCCCCTACTAGCGGACAATGAGCAGTTCTTC

d_gene: TRBD1
j_gene: TRBJ2-2
abundance: -
v_gene: TRBV19
CDR3aa: CASSPTGGMAGELFF
CDR3nt: TGTGCCAGTAGTCCGACAGGGGGCATGGCCGGGGAGCTGTTTTTT

d_gene: -
j_gene: TRBJ2-5
abundance: -
v_gene: TRBV27
CDR3aa: CASKPWAEGETQYF
CDR3nt: TGTGCCAGCAAACCTTGGGCCGAGGGAGAGACCCAGTACTTC

d_gene: TRBD1
j_gene: TRBJ2-7
abundance: once
v_gene: TRBV15
CDR3aa: CATSREPTGGENEQYF
CDR3nt: TGTGCCACCAGCAGAGAGCCGACAGGGGGCGAGAACGAGCAGTACTTC

d_gene: -
j_gene: TRBJ1-1
abundance: -
v_gene: TRBV7-2
CDR3aa: CASSFRNTEAFF
CDR3nt: TGTGCCAGCAGTTTTAGGAACACTGAAGCTTTCTTT

d_gene: TRBD1
j_gene: TRBJ2-1
abundance: -
v_gene: TRBV4-1
CDR3aa: CASSQTDRAWEQFF
CDR3nt: TGCGCCAGCAGCCAAACCGACAGGGCCTGGGAGCAGTTCTTC

d_gene: -
j_gene: TRBJ1-1
abundance: few
v_gene: TRBV28
CDR3aa: CASRDGGTEAFF
CDR3nt: TGTGCCAGCAGGGACGGGGGCACTGAAGCTTTCTTT

d_gene: TRBD1
j_gene: TRBJ2-2
abundance: -
v_gene: TRBV5-8
CDR3aa: CASSPPGTAATNTGELFF
CDR3nt: TGTGCCAGCAGCCCACCCGGGACAGCCGCTACGAACACCGGGGAGCTGTTTTTT

d_gene: TRBD1
j_gene: TRBJ2-7
abundance: -
v_gene: TRBV9
CDR3aa: CASSVGGQTYEQYF
CDR3nt: TGTGCCAGCAGCGTAGGGGGACAGACCTACGAGCAGTACTTC

d_gene: TRBD1
j_gene: TRBJ1-5
abundance: -
v_gene: TRBV29-1
CDR3aa: CSARTGNQPQHF
CDR3nt: TGCAGCGCTCGGACAGGGAACCAGCCCCAGCATTTT

d_gene: TRBD2
j_gene: TRBJ2-1
abundance: -
v_gene: TRBV29-1
CDR3aa: CSVQGASGNPYNEQFF
CDR3nt: TGCAGCGTTCAAGGCGCTAGCGGGAATCCCTACAATGAGCAGTTCTTC

d_gene: -
j_gene: TRBJ1-1
abundance: -
v_gene: TRBV10-3
CDR3aa: CAISEGAGMNTEAFF
CDR3nt: TGTGCCATCAGTGAAGGGGCAGGGATGAACACTGAAGCTTTCTTT

d_gene: -
j_gene: TRBJ1-4
abundance: -
v_gene: TRBV9
CDR3aa: CASSVDTGSSEKLFF
CDR3nt: TGTGCCAGCAGCGTAGATACAGGGTCATCTGAAAAACTGTTTTTT

d_gene: TRBD1
j_gene: TRBJ2-7
abundance: -
v_gene: TRBV13
CDR3aa: CASSSQGAVYEQYF
CDR3nt: TGTGCCAGCAGCTCACAGGGGGCTGTCTACGAGCAGTACTTC

d_gene: TRBD1
j_gene: TRBJ1-1
abundance: -
v_gene: TRBV9
CDR3aa: CASSDRDSEKAFF
CDR3nt: TGTGCCAGCAGCGACCGGGACAGTGAAAAAGCTTTCTTT

d_gene: TRBD1
j_gene: TRBJ2-7
abundance: once
v_gene: TRBV5-4
CDR3aa: CASSLDRGVHEQYF
CDR3nt: TGTGCCAGCAGCTTGGACAGGGGGGTCCACGAGCAGTACTTC

d_gene: -
j_gene: TRBJ2-7
abundance: -
v_gene: TRBV5-1
CDR3aa: CASSLDSPYEQYF
CDR3nt: TGCGCCAGCAGCTTAGACAGCCCCTACGAGCAGTACTTC

d_gene: -
j_gene: TRBJ2-7
abundance: -
v_gene: TRBV27
CDR3aa: CASSPQGSYEQYF
CDR3nt: TGTGCCAGCAGTCCCCAGGGTAGCTACGAGCAGTACTTC